The clone carrying this T cell receptor beta chain occurred many times. Its antigen is as yet unknown. The ends were cut back, 3 bases at V and 3 bases at J, with 9 bases in the middle. Per the germline V gene, CDR1 is SQVTM and CDR2 is ANQGSEA. The CDR3 is 12 amino acids. This sample is drawn from a study of T-cell memory formation after mild COVID-19. Looking at the study overall: TCR clusters were largely donor specific. Study-wide points: CD4+ contracting clones were mainly CM and EM; CD8+ ones, EMRA.

UMIs and sample barcodes were carried by the TCR alpha and TCR beta cDNA libraries that 5'RACE produced using constant-segment primers. From the 5' RACE reads, TCRdb called clonotypes with MiXCR, one entry per CDR3 protein. The sample includes tens of thousands of distinct CDR3 sequences, over 5% of them seen just once. The V gene is TRBV29-1, the J gene TRBJ2-7; possible D gene TRBD1, 6 bases. The source material was PBMCs or a T cell subset sorted from them (not recorded which). This receptor was identified in an adult who had mild COVID-19 (a few samples of this study predate the infection). Cell type and time point are not known. CDR3 nucleotides: TGCAGCGTTGACGGACAGTGCTACGAGCAGTACTTC. Its translation is CSVDGQCYEQYF.